The sequence of this T cell receptor (beta chain) was determined in a study of T cells in Graves' hyperthyroidism and ophthalmopathy. Across the study: Pretreatment peripheral blood was obtained at initial diagnosis.

The source material, RNA transcripts, was used to amplify TCR beta CDR3 regions. Primed by the HTBI set, a first-round RT-PCR was run on the TCR CDR3. A single record per CDR3 protein comes from TCRdb applying MiXCR to the multiplex PCR reads. Counted here are more than 600,000 distinct CDR3 sequences, about 17% occurring once; the ten biggest clones make up under 8.5%. Trimming cost V 0 bases and J 2 bases, with 11 bases left between them. Per the germline V gene, CDR1 is LGHDT and CDR2 is YNNKEL (reference sequence). The CDR3 has 15 residues. The patients, who ranged from 18 to 65 in age, presented with newly diagnosed hyperthyroidism lasting under 2 months.

The source material was blood. The sequence was obtained from a man aged 18 to 29 with Graves' hyperthyroidism. This chain connects TRBV3-1 to TRBJ2-7, with a possible D match to TRBD1 (6 bases). The CDR3 nucleotides read TGTGCCAGCAGCCAAGAAAGCAGGGGAGCCTACGAGCAGTACTTC. Encoded protein: CASSQESRGAYEQYF.